Given below is one T cell receptor beta chain in context. Its antigen is undetermined. The CDR3 length is 15 residues. The germline V and J ends were trimmed by 0 bases and 6 bases, with 14 bases remaining between them. From germline, CDR1 is LNHNV and CDR2 YYDKDF (reference sequence). Vbeta (60) and Jbeta (13) primers were used in the PCR. Libraries were prepared by immunoSEQ multiplex PCR; TCRdb keeps only in-frame clonotypes and omits some of them. The sample holds over 150,000 clones, 70% to 85% seen once. These data belong to a study of cytomegalovirus exposure and HLA in healthy donors. Study-wide findings and caveats: Further analysis was carried out later, and it showed several of the most significant clusters appearing linked to common viral pathogens. Being indistinguishable, some V segments were excluded, TRBV6-2 and TRBV6-3 among them. For most subjects, TCR beta sequences were reported to predict HLA-A and HLA-B alleles with accuracy.

What was sequenced was PBMCs. The TCR was taken from a man younger than 35 in good health and CMV-seronegative. This rearrangement joins TRBV15 to TRBJ1-1; D gene uncertain. The CDR3, as DNA: TGTGCCACCAGCAGAGATAGGCTCAGGCCGTCTGAAGCTTTCTTT. Protein product: CATSRDRLRPSEAFF.